These 6 T cell receptor beta chains share one sample of origin, sequenced in a study of patients and donors after allogeneic stem cell transplantation. TCRdb analysed the RT-PCR reads with MiXCR anew, one entry per CDR3 protein. The sample consists of more than 150,000 distinct CDR3 sequences, 24% of them appearing once. The sample consisted of blood, either unsorted or a sorted T cell fraction (not recorded which). The receptors originated from a human donor who was either an allogeneic HSCT recipient or a stem cell or donor lymphocyte infusion donor (not recorded which). It is not recorded whose cells these are; they may come from a transplant donor.

This sequence joins TRBV5-1 and TRBJ2-2; a possible D gene is TRBD2 (5 bases). Deletions cut 1 base from V and 2 bases from J, with 21 bases between. The germline gives CDR1 SGHRS, CDR2 YFSETQ. The CDR3 is made up of 19 amino acids. This chain's CDR3 is CASSLRQTTFNNNTGELFF. The CDR3 coding sequence is TGCGCCAGCAGCTTGAGGCAGACTACCTTCAACAACAACACCGGGGAGCTGTTTTTT.

This clonotype was seen ten or more times. V is TRBV4-3 and J is TRBJ1-2; 7 bases agree with TRBD1. V shed 0 bases and J 0 bases; nucleotides not matched to a gene: 10. CDR1 is LGHNA, CDR2 YSLEER, per germline. This CDR3 has 18 amino acids. The CDR3 nucleotides are TGCGCCAGCAGCCAAGATCTGTGGACAGGAGACCCTAACTATGGCTACACCTTC. The encoded protein is CASSQDLWTGDPNYGYTF.

The chain links TRBV29-1 to TRBJ2-7; D tentatively fits TRBD1 or TRBD2 (5 bases each). The CDR3 consists of 13 residues. V shed 1 base and J shed 3 bases, with 10 bases lying between them. Per germline, CDR1 SQVTM and CDR2 ANQGSEA. The CDR3 DNA follows: TGCAGCGTTGAAGGGGGGTCCTACTACGAGCAGTACTTC. It encodes CSVEGGSYYEQYF.

A few counts support this clonotype. The J gene is TRBJ2-7, the V gene TRBV25-1; D may be TRBD1 (6 bases). CDR1 and CDR2 (germline): MGHDK, SYGVNS. The germline V and J ends were trimmed by 1 base and 6 bases, with 10 bases remaining between them. The CDR3 totals 13 residues. This CDR3 is CASSESGVGEQYF. In DNA form, the CDR3 reads TGTGCCAGCAGTGAATCAGGGGTGGGCGAGCAGTACTTC.

The V gene is TRBV20-1, the J gene TRBJ1-2; D may be TRBD1 (6 bases). The CDR3 length is 13 residues. V was cut by 6 bases and J by 4 bases, with 15 bases left in between. Germline values: CDR1 DFQATT, CDR2 SNEGSKA (reference sequence). Here the CDR3 reads CSAPFGQSYGYTF. CDR3 coding DNA: TGCAGTGCCCCCTTTGGACAGAGCTATGGCTACACCTTC.

V usage is TRBV20-1 and J usage is TRBJ1-1; TRBD1 aligns across 8 bases. From germline, CDR1 is DFQATT and CDR2 SNEGSKA (reference sequence). Trimming cost V 0 bases and J 0 bases; bases outside gene matches: 9. The CDR3 spans 17 residues. This CDR3 is CSARDPRGRVLNTEAFF. Written as DNA, the CDR3 is TGCAGTGCTAGAGATCCCAGGGGGCGCGTATTGAACACTGAAGCTTTCTTT.